This entry lists 7 T cell receptor beta chains sequenced from one sample in a study of technical replicates of blood from a few donors. Here immunoSEQ multiplex PCR was the method, and the copy in TCRdb shows in-frame clones only, minus some. Among 65,000 to 95,000 clones listed, roughly 93% were seen once. Input material: T cells isolated from PBMCs. Every receptor here comes from a human donor in good health.

The chain couples TRBV11-3 to TRBJ1-6; 11 bases fit TRBD1. This CDR3 region has 19 residues. The germline CDR1 and CDR2 sequences are SGHNT and YENEEA. V lost 5 bases and J lost 5; bases outside the gene matches: 14. The CDR3 spells CASSQNIFGTGGDNSPLHF. The CDR3 DNA reads TGTGCCAGCAGCCAAAACATCTTCGGGACAGGGGGGGATAATTCACCCCTCCACTTT. The full variable domain, its missing parts supplied by reference TRBV11-3 and TRBJ1-6, is EAGVVQSPRYKIIEKKQPVAFWCNPISGHNTLYWYLQNLGQGPELLIRYENEEAVDDSQLPKDRFSAERLKGVDSTLKIQPAELGDSAVYLCASSQNIFGTGGDNSPLHFGNGTRLTVT.

The chain uses TRBV25-1 and TRBJ2-3, with 8 bases matching TRBD2. The junction had 7 bases not matched to a gene; V was cut back by 7 bases and J by 1 base. Germline V lookup: CDR1 MGHDK, CDR2 SYGVNS. The CDR3 is 15 residues long. The CDR3: CASNDATSGTDTQYF. The CDR3 nucleotides are TGTGCCAGCAATGACGCGACTAGCGGCACAGATACGCAGTATTTT.

V and J are TRBV7-9 and TRBJ1-5; D gene unclear. Germline loops: CDR1 SEHNR, CDR2 FQNEAQ (reference sequence). CDR3 length: 13 amino acids. With 1 base removed from V and 5 bases from J, the gap between germline ends came to 6 bases. CDR3 sequence reads: CASSLGGDQPQHF. CDR3 DNA: TGTGCCAGCAGCTTAGGAGGTGATCAGCCCCAGCATTTT.

This chain links TRBV5-1 with TRBJ2-5; D is perhaps TRBD2 (5 bases). The germline V gene encodes CDR1 SGHRS and CDR2 YFSETQ. The CDR3 covers 14 residues. Trimming cost V 1 base and J 4 bases, with 11 bases left between them. CDR3 bases: TGCGCCAGCAGCTTGTCGGGCGAGGGAGAGACCCAGTACTTC. This encodes CASSLSGEGETQYF.

The genes are TRBV7-8 and TRBJ1-4; 7 bases are a match to TRBD1. V trimming: 7 bases; J trimming: 7 bases; junction bases outside the gene matches: 6. The CDR3 length is 13 residues. Germline assignment: CDR1 SGHVS and CDR2 FQNEAQ. Written as DNA, the CDR3 is TGTGCCAGCAACAATAGACAGGGTGAAAAACTGTTTTTT. Translated, it gives CASNNRQGEKLFF.

The count of this clone is one. V is TRBV15 and J is TRBJ1-1; 10 bases align to TRBD1. V trimming: 3 bases; J trimming: 5 bases; junction bases outside the gene matches: 6. CDR3 size: 15 residues. In germline, CDR1 is LNHNV, CDR2 YYDKDF (reference sequence). CDR3: CATSSDRGRITEAFF. CDR3 nucleotide sequence: TGTGCCACCAGCAGCGACAGGGGGCGCATAACTGAAGCTTTCTTT.

The chain links TRBV10-2 to TRBJ2-2; 10 bases map to TRBD1. The length of the CDR3 is 15 residues. V was clipped by 6 bases and J by 7 bases; unmatched bases: 8. Germline V gene sequence: CDR1 WSHSY, CDR2 SAAADI. In DNA form, the CDR3 reads TGCGCCAGCAGGGCTTCGACAGGGGGCTTCGGGGAGCTGTTTTTT. Its translation is CASRASTGGFGELFF.